What follows are 22 T cell receptor beta chains derived from one specimen sequenced in a study of T cells after yellow fever vaccination. Each CDR3 protein is one row after TCRdb ran MiXCR on the 5' RACE reads. The profile shows about 130,000 distinct CDR3 sequences, around 9.8% of them singletons. This specimen consisted of CD8+ T cells sorted from PBMCs, obtained on the day of the yellow fever booster vaccination. The receptors were gathered from a man between 18 and 29 years old who received the YFV17D yellow fever vaccine.

V and J are TRBV9 and TRBJ1-2; D remains ambiguous. V was trimmed by 0 bases and J by 7 bases, leaving 16 bases between them. Germline CDR1 reads SGDLS; CDR2 reads YYNGEE. There are 15 residues in the CDR3. CDR3 nucleotide sequence: TGTGCCAGCAGCGTAGGGGGTCCGATCGAGGGTGGCTACACCTTC. This sequence encodes CASSVGGPIEGGYTF.

The V call is TRBV7-6, the J call TRBJ2-1, with TRBD2 as a possible D gene (7 bases). Germline CDR1 SGHVS, CDR2 FNYEAQ. The CDR3 loop spans 15 amino acids. V lost 5 bases, J lost 7 bases, and 18 bases lay in between. The CDR3 coding sequence is TGTGCCAGCAGCCCATGGGGGGGCTACTCTAATGAGCAGTTCTTC. Amino acids: CASSPWGGYSNEQFF.

This clonotype was seen only a few times. J is TRBJ1-4 and V is TRBV23-1, with 7 bases matching TRBD1. TRBV23-1 is identified as an open reading frame with a role that is uncertain. After removal of 0 bases from V and 6 bases from J, the junction contained 4 bases not matched to a gene. The CDR3 sequence is 15 residues long. CDR3: CASSQSEGAHEKLFF. The CDR3 coding sequence is TGCGCCAGCAGTCAATCTGAGGGGGCGCATGAAAAACTGTTTTTT.

This clonotype was seen ten or more times. V is TRBV2 and J is TRBJ2-1; a weak D match, TRBD1 (5 bases). CDR1 and CDR2 from the germline V gene are SNHLY and FYNNEI. Trimming shortened V by 4 bases and J by 6 bases, and 13 bases separated the two germline ends. The CDR3 extends over 14 amino acids. The CDR3 DNA follows: TGTGCCAGCAGTGGAGTAGGGGCATCCAATGAGCAGTTCTTC. Amino acids: CASSGVGASNEQFF. The variable domain in full, completed from reference TRBV2 and TRBJ2-1, reads EPEVTQTPSHQVTQMGQEVILRCVPISNHLYFYWYRQILGQKVEFLVSFYNNEISEKSEIFDDQFSVERPDGSNFTLKIRSTKLEDSAMYFCASSGVGASNEQFFGPGTRLTVL.

V is TRBV6-2 or TRBV6-3 and J is TRBJ2-3; 10 bases are a match to TRBD2. V was pared by 4 bases and J by 2 bases, with 9 bases of the junction left unmatched. The CDR3 consists of 17 residues. The germline gives CDR1 MNHEY, CDR2 SVGEGT. The CDR3 loop is CASSFRGLADTTDTQYF. The CDR3 DNA follows: TGTGCCAGCAGTTTTAGAGGACTAGCGGACACCACAGATACGCAGTATTTT.

This clonotype appeared once. The rearrangement joins TRBV13 to TRBJ2-1, with D possibly matching TRBD2 (7 bases). Germline V CDR1 and CDR2: PRHDT, FYEKMQ (reference sequence). V lost 8 bases and J lost 15, with 20 bases in between. The CDR3 length is 12 residues. CDR3 DNA sequence: TGTGCCAGCGCCCCGGCCCGGGGGGCGGGGTTCTTC. It encodes CASAPARGAGFF.

This clonotype was found many times. The chain employs TRBV27 and TRBJ2-7; D unclear. The CDR3 loop spans 12 amino acids. Germline assignment: CDR1 MNHEY and CDR2 SMNVEV (reference sequence). V was trimmed by 3 bases and J by 2 bases, leaving 5 bases between them. CDR3 coding DNA: TGTGCCAGCAGTTTGAGTCCCTACGAGCAGTACTTC. As protein: CASSLSPYEQYF.

This clonotype has at least ten counts. V usage is TRBV11-2 and J usage is TRBJ2-4; TRBD1 or TRBD2 may be the D gene (6 bases each). Germline CDR1 is SGHAT and CDR2 is FQNNGV. V gave up 1 base and J gave up 0 bases, with 10 bases separating them. This CDR3 spans 16 amino acids. The CDR3 spells CASSLGGGLAKNIQYF. CDR3 sequence (DNA): TGTGCCAGCAGCTTAGGAGGGGGACTAGCCAAAAACATTCAGTACTTC.

The V call is TRBV7-9, the J call TRBJ2-1; either TRBD1 or TRBD2 may fit D (6 bases each). V lost 1 base, J lost 11 bases, and 12 bases lay in between. This CDR3 is 13 amino acids long. Germline V CDR1 and CDR2: SEHNR, FQNEAQ (reference sequence). As DNA, the CDR3 is TGTGCCAGCAGCTTAGAGGGGGGACCTAAGCAGTTCTTC. As protein: CASSLEGGPKQFF.

This clonotype was recorded a few times. V gene TRBV19 combines with J gene TRBJ2-1, with 9 bases matching TRBD1. The CDR3 length is 15 residues. Germline V CDR1 and CDR2: LNHDA, SQIVND (reference sequence). Unmatched junction bases numbered 3, after V lost 3 bases and J lost 3 bases. The CDR3 protein is CASSIRTGVYNEQFF. The CDR3 DNA reads TGTGCCAGTAGTATCCGGACAGGGGTCTACAATGAGCAGTTCTTC.

This clonotype showed up just a few times. The V and J genes are TRBV6-1 and TRBJ2-3; D might be TRBD1 (5 bases). The germline CDR1 and CDR2 sequences are MNHNS and SASEGT. This CDR3 spans 15 amino acids. V lost 1 base to trimming and J lost 2 bases, with 10 bases between them. The CDR3 DNA reads as TGTGCCAGCAGTGAAGGGACCGGACACACAGATACGCAGTATTTT. It codes for CASSEGTGHTDTQYF.

The rearrangement joins TRBV4-1 to TRBJ2-7; D call uncertain. The CDR3 is 13 residues long. CDR1 and CDR2 (germline): MGHRA, YSYEKL. The V gene lost 2 bases and the J gene lost 2 bases, with 7 bases spanning the gap. CDR3 amino acids: CASSQSSPYEQYF. The CDR3 DNA reads as TGCGCCAGCAGCCAATCCAGTCCCTACGAGCAGTACTTC.

There are a few counts of this clonotype. This chain links TRBV7-8 with TRBJ2-3; D is undetermined. Germline loops: CDR1 SGHVS, CDR2 FQNEAQ. The CDR3 length is 12 residues. V lost 1 base and J 2 bases, leaving 1 base between the germline ends. The DNA of the CDR3 is TGTGCCAGCAGCTTAGACACAGATACGCAGTATTTT. This codes for CASSLDTDTQYF. The complete variable domain, with remaining parts taken from reference TRBV7-8 and TRBJ2-3, reads GAGVSQSPRYKVAKRGQDVALRCDPISGHVSLFWYQQALGQGPEFLTYFQNEAQLDKSGLPSDRFFAERPEGSVSTLKIQRTQQEDSAVYLCASSLDTDTQYFGPGTRLTVL.

This clonotype was counted only a few times. The rearrangement uses TRBV6-2 or TRBV6-3 and TRBJ2-7, with 7 nucleotides matching TRBD1. V lost 2 bases to trimming and J lost 0 bases; unmatched junction nucleotides: 4. Germline CDR1 is MNHEY and CDR2 is SVGEGT. The CDR3 runs 15 residues. DNA of the CDR3: TGTGCCAGCAGTTACGCGACAGGGATCTCCTACGAGCAGTACGTC. Amino acids: CASSYATGISYEQYV.

This chain joins TRBV5-1 and TRBJ1-2, with TRBD1 as a possible D gene (5 bases). The length of the CDR3 is 14 residues. The ends were cut back, 4 bases at V and 13 bases at J, with 23 bases in the middle. CDR1 is SGHRS and CDR2 is YFSETQ in the germline V gene. The CDR3 region is CASSAFRDGEFLTF. The CDR3 nucleotides are TGCGCCAGCAGCGCTTTCCGGGACGGGGAGTTTCTCACCTTC. Full variable domain (remainder filled in from reference TRBV5-1 and TRBJ1-2): KAGVTQTPRYLIKTRGQQVTLSCSPISGHRSVSWYQQTPGQGLQFLFEYFSETQRNKGNFPGRFSGRQFSNSRSEMNVSTLELGDSALYLCASSAFRDGEFLTFGSGTRLTVV.

A few counts support this clonotype. This chain connects TRBV4-3 to TRBJ2-7; TRBD2 aligns across 8 bases. Germline V CDR1 and CDR2: LGHNA, YSLEER. Trimming removed 4 bases from V and 3 bases from J; junction bases left unmatched: 11. The CDR3 covers 16 residues. CDR3 in amino acids: CASSPVGSAGGYEQYF. The CDR3 DNA sequence: TGCGCCAGCAGCCCCGTGGGGTCCGCGGGGGGCTACGAGCAGTACTTC.

There are a few counts of this clonotype. The chain recombines TRBV6-2 or TRBV6-3 with TRBJ2-3; TRBD2 agrees at 11 bases. Germline CDR1 MNHEY, CDR2 SVGEGT. V lost 0 bases to trimming and J lost 7 bases; unmatched junction nucleotides: 3. CDR3 length: 15 residues. CDR3 loop: CASSYSQTSGNTQYF. In DNA form, the CDR3 reads TGTGCCAGCAGTTACTCCCAGACTAGCGGGAATACGCAGTATTTT.

The chain recombines TRBV6-5 with TRBJ1-1; D not certain. The CDR3 runs to 14 residues. Germline V lookup: CDR1 MNHEY, CDR2 SVGAGI. V gave up 2 bases and J gave up 1 base, with 8 bases separating them. CDR3 amino acids: CASSYRRGNTEAFF. The CDR3 bases are TGTGCCAGCAGTTACCGCAGAGGGAACACTGAAGCTTTCTTT.

This clonotype was seen a handful of times. V and J are TRBV2 and TRBJ1-5, with D tentatively TRBD1 (6 bases). Germline CDR1 reads SNHLY; CDR2 reads FYNNEI. The CDR3 totals 16 residues. The V gene lost 4 bases and the J gene lost 3 bases, with 16 bases spanning the gap. The CDR3 is CASSGLWSGDNQPQHF. CDR3 sequence (DNA): TGTGCCAGCAGTGGTCTCTGGTCAGGGGACAATCAGCCCCAGCATTTT. The whole variable domain, remainder taken from reference TRBV2 and TRBJ1-5, is EPEVTQTPSHQVTQMGQEVILRCVPISNHLYFYWYRQILGQKVEFLVSFYNNEISEKSEIFDDQFSVERPDGSNFTLKIRSTKLEDSAMYFCASSGLWSGDNQPQHFGDGTRLSIL.

The gene calls are TRBV7-3 and TRBJ2-1; 7 nucleotides line up with TRBD2. The CDR3 spans 16 residues. After removal of 0 bases from V and 6 bases from J, the junction contained 8 bases not matched to a gene. CDR1 and CDR2 from the germline V gene are SGHTA and FQGTGA. The CDR3 reads CASSLTSLATCNEQFF. In DNA form, the CDR3 reads TGTGCCAGCAGCTTAACTTCACTAGCGACATGCAATGAGCAGTTCTTC.

The J gene is TRBJ1-4, the V gene TRBV12-3 or TRBV12-4; D possibly corresponds to TRBD1 (6 bases). The CDR3 length is 15 residues. Trimming took 4 bases from V and 7 from J, leaving 16 bases between them. The CDR3 region is CASSSLRGEGEKLFF. CDR3 nucleotides: TGTGCCAGCAGTTCTCTCAGGGGTGAGGGTGAAAAACTGTTTTTT.

V is TRBV6-2 or TRBV6-3 and J is TRBJ1-5; D gene ambiguous. Trimming removed 7 bases at V and 3 bases at J, with 13 bases between. Germline loops: CDR1 MNHEY, CDR2 SVGEGT. The CDR3 contains 14 residues. CDR3 DNA sequence: TGTGCCAGCAACGGGTTTCTATACAATCAGCCCCAGCATTTT. Encoded protein: CASNGFLYNQPQHF.